This T cell receptor beta chain is drawn from a study of beta chain features in type 1 diabetes. Sequenced material consisted of expressed TCRB transcripts (all of the isolated RNA was reverse transcribed). Here immunoSEQ multiplex PCR was the method, and the copy in TCRdb shows in-frame clones only, minus some. The sample carries hundreds of thousands of clones, approximately 30% recorded once. V lost 4 bases to trimming and J lost 8 bases; unmatched junction nucleotides: 6. The CDR3 loop spans 14 amino acids. The germline V gene encodes CDR1 ENHRY and CDR2 SYGVKD. The sequenced material came from naive CD4+ T cells from blood. This receptor was identified in a young man in good health. V is TRBV10-3 and J is TRBJ2-1; 9 nucleotides agree with TRBD2. For the CDR3, the DNA is TGTGCCATCAGTGCTAGCGGGAAAGGTGATGAGCAGTTCTTC. Its translation is CAISASGKGDEQFF.